This entry is about one T cell receptor (beta chain). Assay: immunoSEQ multiplex PCR; the TCRdb copy retains only in-frame clones and omits some. This table holds 50,000 or so clones, roughly 90% found once. This sample is part of a study of T cell changes during pregnancy in multiple sclerosis. CDR3 size: 11 residues. V was pared by 5 bases and J by 7 bases, with 6 bases between. Per the germline V gene, CDR1 is MDHEN and CDR2 is SYDVKM. The TCR originated in a female donor with multiple sclerosis, enrolled in a pregnancy study. The chain is built from TRBV28 and TRBJ1-5, with D hard to call. The sample consisted of CD4+ T cells from peripheral blood mononuclear cells, taken after pregnancy. This CDR3 is CASSVAQPQHF. CDR3 nucleotide sequence: TGTGCCAGCAGTGTGGCACAGCCCCAGCATTTT.